This TCR beta chain is from a study of T cells after yellow fever vaccination. The junction had 7 bases not matched to a gene; V was cut back by 5 bases and J by 4 bases. Looked up from germline, CDR1 is SGHRS and CDR2 is YFSETQ. The CDR3 has 14 amino acids. TCRdb re-called the 5' RACE reads with MiXCR, one entry per CDR3 protein. The sample consists of roughly 500,000 distinct CDR3 sequences, over 15% of them appearing once. This sequence was found in a man between 25 and 39 years old who received the YFV17D yellow fever vaccine. This specimen was PBMCs, taken 15 days after the yellow fever booster vaccination. This chain links TRBV5-1 with TRBJ2-3; 7 nucleotides agree with TRBD2. CDR3 loop: CASSGGSNSDTQYF. CDR3 coding DNA: TGCGCCAGCAGTGGCGGGAGTAATTCAGATACGCAGTATTTT.